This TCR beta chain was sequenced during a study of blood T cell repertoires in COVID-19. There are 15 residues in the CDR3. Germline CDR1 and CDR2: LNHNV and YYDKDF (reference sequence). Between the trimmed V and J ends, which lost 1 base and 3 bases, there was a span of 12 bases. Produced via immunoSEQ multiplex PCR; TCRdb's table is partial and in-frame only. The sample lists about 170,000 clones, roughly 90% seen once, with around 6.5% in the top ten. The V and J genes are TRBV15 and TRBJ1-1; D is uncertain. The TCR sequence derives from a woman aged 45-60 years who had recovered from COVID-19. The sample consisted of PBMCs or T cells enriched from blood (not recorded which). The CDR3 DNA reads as TGTGCCACCAGCAGAGTATTGGGCGGGGACACTGAAGCTTTCTTT. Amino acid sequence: CATSRVLGGDTEAFF. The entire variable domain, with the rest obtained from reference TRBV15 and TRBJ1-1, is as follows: DAMVIQNPRYQVTQFGKPVTLSCSQTLNHNVMYWYQQKSSQAPKLLFHYYDKDFNNEADTPDNFQSRRPNTSFCFLDIRSPGLGDTAMYLCATSRVLGGDTEAFFGQGTRLTVV.